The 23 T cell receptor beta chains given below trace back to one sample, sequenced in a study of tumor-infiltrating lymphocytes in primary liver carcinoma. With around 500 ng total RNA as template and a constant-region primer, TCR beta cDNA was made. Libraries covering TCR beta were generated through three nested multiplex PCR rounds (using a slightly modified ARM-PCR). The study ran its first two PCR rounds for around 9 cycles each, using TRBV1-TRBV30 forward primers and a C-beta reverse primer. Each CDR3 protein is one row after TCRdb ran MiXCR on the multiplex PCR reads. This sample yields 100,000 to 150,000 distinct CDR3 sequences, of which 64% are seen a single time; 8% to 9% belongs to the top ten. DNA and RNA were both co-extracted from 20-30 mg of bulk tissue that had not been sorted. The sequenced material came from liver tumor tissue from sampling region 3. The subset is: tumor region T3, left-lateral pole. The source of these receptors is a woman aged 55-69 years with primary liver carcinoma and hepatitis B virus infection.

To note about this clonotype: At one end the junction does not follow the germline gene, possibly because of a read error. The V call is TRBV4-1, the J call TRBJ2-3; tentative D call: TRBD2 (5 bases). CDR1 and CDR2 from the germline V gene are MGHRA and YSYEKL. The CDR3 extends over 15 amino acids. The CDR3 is CASIQDKRSTDTRYF. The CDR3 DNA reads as TGCGCCAGCATCCAAGACAAGCGGAGCACAGATACGCGGTATTTT.

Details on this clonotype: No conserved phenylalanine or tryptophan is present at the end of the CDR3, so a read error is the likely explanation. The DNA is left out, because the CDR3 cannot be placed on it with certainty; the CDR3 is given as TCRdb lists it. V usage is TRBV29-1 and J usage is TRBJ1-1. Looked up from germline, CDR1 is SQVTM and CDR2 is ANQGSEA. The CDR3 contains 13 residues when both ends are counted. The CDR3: CSVPGRADSGTFL.

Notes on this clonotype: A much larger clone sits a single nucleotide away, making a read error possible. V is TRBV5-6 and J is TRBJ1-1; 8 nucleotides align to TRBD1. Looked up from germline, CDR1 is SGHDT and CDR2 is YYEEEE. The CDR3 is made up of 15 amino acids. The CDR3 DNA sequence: TGTGCCAACAGCTTATGGGCAGGGGGCGTTGCTGAAGCTTTCTTT. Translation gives CANSLWAGGVAEAFF.

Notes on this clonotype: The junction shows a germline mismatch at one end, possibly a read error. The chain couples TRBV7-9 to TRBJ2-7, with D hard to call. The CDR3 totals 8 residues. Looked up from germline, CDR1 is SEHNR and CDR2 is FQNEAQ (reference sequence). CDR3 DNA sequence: TGTGCCAGCAGCCATTCGTCCTTC. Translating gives CASSHSSF.

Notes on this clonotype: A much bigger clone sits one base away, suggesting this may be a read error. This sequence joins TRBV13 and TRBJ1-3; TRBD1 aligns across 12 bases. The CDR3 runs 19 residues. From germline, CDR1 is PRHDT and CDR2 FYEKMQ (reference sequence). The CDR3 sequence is CTSSSRDRGRLDLGNTIYF. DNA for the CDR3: TGTACCAGCAGCAGCCGGGACAGGGGGCGTCTTGACCTGGGAAACACCATATATTTT.

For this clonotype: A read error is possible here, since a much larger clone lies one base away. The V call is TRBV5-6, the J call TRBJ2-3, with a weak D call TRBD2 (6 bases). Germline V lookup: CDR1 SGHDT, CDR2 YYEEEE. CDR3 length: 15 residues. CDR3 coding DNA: TGTGCCAGCAGCGCCGGACCCACTAGCACAGATACGCAGAATTTT. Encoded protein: CASSAGPTSTDTQNF.

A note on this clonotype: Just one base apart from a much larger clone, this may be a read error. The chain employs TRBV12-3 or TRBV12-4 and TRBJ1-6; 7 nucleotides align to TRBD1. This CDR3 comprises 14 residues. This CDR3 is CTSRDRAWNSPLHF. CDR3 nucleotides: TGTACCAGCAGAGACAGGGCGTGGAATTCACCCCTCCACTTT.

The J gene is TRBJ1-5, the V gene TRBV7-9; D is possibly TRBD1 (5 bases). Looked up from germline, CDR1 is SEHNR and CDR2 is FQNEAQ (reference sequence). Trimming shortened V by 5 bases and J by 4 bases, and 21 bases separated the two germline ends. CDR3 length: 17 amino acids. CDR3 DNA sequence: TGTGCCAGCAGCCTGGGCGGGGGTTCAGATAGGAATCAGCCCCAGCATTTT. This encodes CASSLGGGSDRNQPQHF.

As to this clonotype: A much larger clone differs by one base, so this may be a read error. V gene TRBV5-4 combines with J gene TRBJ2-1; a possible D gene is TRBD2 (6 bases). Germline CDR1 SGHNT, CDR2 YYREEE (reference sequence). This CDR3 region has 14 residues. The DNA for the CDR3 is TGTGCCAGCAGCTTGGGGGATGCGAGACTAGGGTCAATCTTC. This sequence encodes CASSLGDARLGSIF.

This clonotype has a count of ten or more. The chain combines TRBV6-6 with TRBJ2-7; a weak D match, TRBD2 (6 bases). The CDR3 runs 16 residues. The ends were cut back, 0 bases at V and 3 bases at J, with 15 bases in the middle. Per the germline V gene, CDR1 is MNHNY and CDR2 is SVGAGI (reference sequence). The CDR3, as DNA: TGTGCCAGCAGTTACTCCGCGCGGCTAGCGAACTACGAGCAGTACTTC. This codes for CASSYSARLANYEQYF.

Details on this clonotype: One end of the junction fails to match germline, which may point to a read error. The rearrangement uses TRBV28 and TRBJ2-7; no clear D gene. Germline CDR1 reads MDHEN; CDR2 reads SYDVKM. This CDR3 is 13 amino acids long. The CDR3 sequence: CASSSTPSCEQYF. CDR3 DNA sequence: TGTGCCAGCAGCTCTACCCCCTCCTGCGAGCAGTACTTC.

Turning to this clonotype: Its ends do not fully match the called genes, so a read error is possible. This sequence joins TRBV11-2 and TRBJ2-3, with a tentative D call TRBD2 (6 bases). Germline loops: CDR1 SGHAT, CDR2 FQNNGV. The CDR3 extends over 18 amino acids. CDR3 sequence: CASSSPLTGTRHPDTQYF. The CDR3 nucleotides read TGTGCCAGCAGTTCCCCCCTTACCGGGACTCGTCATCCAGATACTCAGTATTTT.

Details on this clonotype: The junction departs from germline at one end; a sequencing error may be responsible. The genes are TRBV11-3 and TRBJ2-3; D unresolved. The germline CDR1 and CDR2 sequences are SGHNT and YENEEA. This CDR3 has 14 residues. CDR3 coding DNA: TGTGCCAGCAGCTACCGTCGTGCCACAGATACGCAACATTTT. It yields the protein CASSYRRATDTQHF. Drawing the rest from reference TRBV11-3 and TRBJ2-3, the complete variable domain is EAGVVQSPRYKIIEKKQPVAFWCNPISGHNTLYWYLQNLGQGPELLIRYENEEAVDDSQLPKDRFSAERLKGVDSTLKIQPAELGDSAVYLCASSYRRATDTQHFGPGTRLTVL.

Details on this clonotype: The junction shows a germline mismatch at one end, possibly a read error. The CDR3 spells CASSPRQAEDFF. The DNA for the CDR3 is TGTGCCAGCAGCCCTAGACAGGCTGAAGATTTCTTT. This chain connects TRBV11-2 to TRBJ1-1, with a tentative D call TRBD1 (6 bases). The CDR3 extends over 12 amino acids. Germline CDR1 and CDR2: SGHAT and FQNNGV.

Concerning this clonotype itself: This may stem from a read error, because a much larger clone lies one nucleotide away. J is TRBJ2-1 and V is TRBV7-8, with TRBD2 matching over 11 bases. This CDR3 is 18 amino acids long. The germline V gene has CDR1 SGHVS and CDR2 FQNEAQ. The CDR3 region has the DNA TGTGCCGGCAGCTTAGCTCTATTGGGGACTAGCGGAAACAATGAGCAGTTCTTC. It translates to CAGSLALLGTSGNNEQFF.

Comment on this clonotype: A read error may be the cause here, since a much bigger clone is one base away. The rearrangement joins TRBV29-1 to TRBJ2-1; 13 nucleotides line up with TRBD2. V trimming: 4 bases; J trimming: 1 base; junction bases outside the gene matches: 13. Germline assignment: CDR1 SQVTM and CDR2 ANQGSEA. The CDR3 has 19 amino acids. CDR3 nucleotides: TGCAGCGTTGTGACGCACCGGACTAGCGGGAGAGGGTCCTACAATGAGCAGTTCTTC. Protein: CSVVTHRTSGRGSYNEQFF.

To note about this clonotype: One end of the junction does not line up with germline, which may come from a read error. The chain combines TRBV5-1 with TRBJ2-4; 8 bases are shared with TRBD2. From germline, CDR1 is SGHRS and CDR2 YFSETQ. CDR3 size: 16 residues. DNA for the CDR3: TGCGCCAACAGCTTGGACGGGACTAGGGGGGGGGACATTCAGTACTTC. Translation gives CANSLDGTRGGDIQYF.

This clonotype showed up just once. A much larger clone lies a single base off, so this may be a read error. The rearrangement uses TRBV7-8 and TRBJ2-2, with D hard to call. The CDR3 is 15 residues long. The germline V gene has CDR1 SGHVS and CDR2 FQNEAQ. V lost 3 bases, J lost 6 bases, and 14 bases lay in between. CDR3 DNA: TGTGCCAGCAGCTTCAGCGAGAGGATAGCCGGGGAGCTGTTTTTT. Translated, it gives CASSFSERIAGELFF.

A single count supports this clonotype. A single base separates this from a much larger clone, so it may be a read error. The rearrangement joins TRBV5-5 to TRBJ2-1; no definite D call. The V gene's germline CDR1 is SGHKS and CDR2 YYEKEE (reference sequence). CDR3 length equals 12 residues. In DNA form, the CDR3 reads TGTGTCAGCAGCTTGGACTACAATGAGCAGTTCTTC. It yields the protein CVSSLDYNEQFF.

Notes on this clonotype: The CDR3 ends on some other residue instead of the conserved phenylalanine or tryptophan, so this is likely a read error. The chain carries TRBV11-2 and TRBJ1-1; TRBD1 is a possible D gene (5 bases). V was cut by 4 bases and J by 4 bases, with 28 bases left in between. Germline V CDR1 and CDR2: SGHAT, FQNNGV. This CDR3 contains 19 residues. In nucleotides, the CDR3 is TGTGCCAGCAGCTCCTTAATTCGGACGGGGGAGATCATGAGCACTGAAGCTTTCTAT. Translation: CASSSLIRTGEIMSTEAFY.

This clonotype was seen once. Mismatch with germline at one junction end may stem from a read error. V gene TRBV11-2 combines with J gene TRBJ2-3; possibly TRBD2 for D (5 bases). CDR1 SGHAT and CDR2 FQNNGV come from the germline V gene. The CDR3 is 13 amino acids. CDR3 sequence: CVSSLDLRDAQYF. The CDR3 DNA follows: TGTGTCAGCAGCTTAGATTTGAGGGATGCGCAGTATTTT.

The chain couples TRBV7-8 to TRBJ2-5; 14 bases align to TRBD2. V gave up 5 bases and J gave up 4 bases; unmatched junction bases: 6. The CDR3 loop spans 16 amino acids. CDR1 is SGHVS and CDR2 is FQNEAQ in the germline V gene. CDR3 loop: CASSQGTSGSSETQYF. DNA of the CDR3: TGTGCCAGCAGCCAAGGGACTAGCGGGAGTTCAGAGACCCAGTACTTC.

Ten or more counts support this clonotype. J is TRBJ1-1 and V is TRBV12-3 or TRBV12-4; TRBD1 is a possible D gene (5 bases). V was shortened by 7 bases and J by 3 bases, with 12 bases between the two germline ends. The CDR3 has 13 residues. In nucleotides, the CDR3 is TGTGCCAGCACCCAGGGTTGGGACACTGAAGCTTTCTTT. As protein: CASTQGWDTEAFF.